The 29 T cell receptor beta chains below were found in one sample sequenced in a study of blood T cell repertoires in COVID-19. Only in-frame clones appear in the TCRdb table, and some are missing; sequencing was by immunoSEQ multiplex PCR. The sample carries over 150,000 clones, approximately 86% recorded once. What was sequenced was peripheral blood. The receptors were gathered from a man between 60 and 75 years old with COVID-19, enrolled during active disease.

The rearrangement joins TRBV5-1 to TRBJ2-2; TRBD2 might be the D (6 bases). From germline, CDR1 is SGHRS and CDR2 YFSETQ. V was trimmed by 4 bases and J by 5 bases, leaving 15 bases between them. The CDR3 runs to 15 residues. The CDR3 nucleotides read TGCGCCAGCAGCCCGACTAGTGTTGTTACCGGGGAGCTGTTTTTT. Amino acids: CASSPTSVVTGELFF.

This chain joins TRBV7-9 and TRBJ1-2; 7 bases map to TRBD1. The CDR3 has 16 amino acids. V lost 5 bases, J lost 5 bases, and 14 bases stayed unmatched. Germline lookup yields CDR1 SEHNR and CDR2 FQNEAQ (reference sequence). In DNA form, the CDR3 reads TGTGCCAGCAGCACCACTGGGTGGGACAGCACATATGGCTACACCTTC. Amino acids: CASSTTGWDSTYGYTF.

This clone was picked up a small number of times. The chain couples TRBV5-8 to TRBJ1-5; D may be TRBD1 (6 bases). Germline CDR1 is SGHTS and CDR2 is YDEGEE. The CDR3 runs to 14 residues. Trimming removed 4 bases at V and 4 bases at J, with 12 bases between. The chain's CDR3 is CASSARTENQPQHF. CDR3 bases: TGTGCCAGCAGCGCCCGGACAGAGAATCAGCCCCAGCATTTT.

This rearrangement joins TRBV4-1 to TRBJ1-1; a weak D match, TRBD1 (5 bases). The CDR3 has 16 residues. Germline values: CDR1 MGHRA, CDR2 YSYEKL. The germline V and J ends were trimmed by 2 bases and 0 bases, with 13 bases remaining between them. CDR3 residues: CASSQPLGGMNTEAFF. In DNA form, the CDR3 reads TGCGCCAGCAGCCAACCTTTGGGGGGAATGAACACTGAAGCTTTCTTT.

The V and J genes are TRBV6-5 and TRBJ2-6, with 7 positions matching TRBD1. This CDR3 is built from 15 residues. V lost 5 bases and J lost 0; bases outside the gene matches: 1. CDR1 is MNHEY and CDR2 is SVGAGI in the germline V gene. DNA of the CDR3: TGTGCCAGCAGTACAGGGGCCTCTGGGGCCAACGTCCTGACTTTC. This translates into CASSTGASGANVLTF.

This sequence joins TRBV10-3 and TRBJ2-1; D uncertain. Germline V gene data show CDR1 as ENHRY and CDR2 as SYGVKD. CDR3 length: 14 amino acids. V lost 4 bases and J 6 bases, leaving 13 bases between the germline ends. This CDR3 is CAISVEDLGNEQFF. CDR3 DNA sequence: TGTGCCATCAGTGTTGAGGATCTGGGCAATGAGCAGTTCTTC.

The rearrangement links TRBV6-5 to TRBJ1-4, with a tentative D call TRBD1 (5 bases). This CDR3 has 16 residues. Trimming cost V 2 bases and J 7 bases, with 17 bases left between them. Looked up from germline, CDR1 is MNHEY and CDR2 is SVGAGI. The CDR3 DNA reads TGTGCCAGCAGTTACGGCCTGACAGACCGTGGTGAAAAACTGTTTTTT. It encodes CASSYGLTDRGEKLFF.

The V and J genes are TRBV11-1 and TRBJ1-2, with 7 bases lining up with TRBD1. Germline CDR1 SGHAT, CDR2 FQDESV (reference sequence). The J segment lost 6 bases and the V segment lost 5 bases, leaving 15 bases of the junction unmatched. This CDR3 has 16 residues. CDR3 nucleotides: TGTGCCAGCAGCCCAGATCGACAGGGTCCTTTCGATGGCTACACCTTC. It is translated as CASSPDRQGPFDGYTF.

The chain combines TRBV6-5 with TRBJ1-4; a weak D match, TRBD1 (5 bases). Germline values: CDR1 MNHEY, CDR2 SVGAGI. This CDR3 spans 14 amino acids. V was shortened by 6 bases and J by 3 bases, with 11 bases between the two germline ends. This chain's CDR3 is CASRETVPNEKLFF. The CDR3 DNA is TGTGCCAGCAGGGAGACAGTGCCTAATGAAAAACTGTTTTTT.

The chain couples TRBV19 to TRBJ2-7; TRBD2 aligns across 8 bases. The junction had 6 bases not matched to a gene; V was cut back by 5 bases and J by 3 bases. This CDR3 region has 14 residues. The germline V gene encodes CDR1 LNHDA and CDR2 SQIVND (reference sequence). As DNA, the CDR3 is TGTGCCAGTAGTCCAACTAGCGGAGTCTACGAGCAGTACTTC. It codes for CASSPTSGVYEQYF.

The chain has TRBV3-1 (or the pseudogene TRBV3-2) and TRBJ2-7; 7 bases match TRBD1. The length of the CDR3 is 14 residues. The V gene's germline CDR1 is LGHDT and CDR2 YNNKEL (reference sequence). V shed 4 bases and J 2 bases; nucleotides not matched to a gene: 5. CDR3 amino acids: CASSPRDRAYEQYF. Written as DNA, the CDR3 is TGTGCCAGCAGCCCCCGGGACAGAGCCTACGAGCAGTACTTC.

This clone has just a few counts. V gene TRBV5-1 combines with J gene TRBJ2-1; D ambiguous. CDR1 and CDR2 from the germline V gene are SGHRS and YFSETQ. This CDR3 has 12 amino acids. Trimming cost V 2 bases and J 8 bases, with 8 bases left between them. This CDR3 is CASSFRGDEQFF. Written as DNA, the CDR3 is TGCGCCAGCAGCTTCAGAGGCGATGAGCAGTTCTTC. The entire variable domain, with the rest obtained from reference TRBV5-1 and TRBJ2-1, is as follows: KAGVTQTPRYLIKTRGQQVTLSCSPISGHRSVSWYQQTPGQGLQFLFEYFSETQRNKGNFPGRFSGRQFSNSRSEMNVSTLELGDSALYLCASSFRGDEQFFGPGTRLTVL.

The CDR3, as DNA: TGTGCCACCAGTGATTTGGTCCTAGCGGGGGCCGGGGAGCTGTTTTTT. Amino acids: CATSDLVLAGAGELFF. V usage is TRBV24-1 and J usage is TRBJ2-2, with 10 bases identical to TRBD2. Germline V gene lookup returns CDR1 KGHDR and CDR2 SFDVKD. V shed 0 bases and J 6 bases; nucleotides not matched to a gene: 3. The CDR3 consists of 16 residues.

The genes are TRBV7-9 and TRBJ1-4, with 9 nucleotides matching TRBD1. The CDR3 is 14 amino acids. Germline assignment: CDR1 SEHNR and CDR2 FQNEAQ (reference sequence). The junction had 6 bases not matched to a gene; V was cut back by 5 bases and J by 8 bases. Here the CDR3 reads CASSGGQGNEKLFF. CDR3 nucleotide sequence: TGTGCCAGCAGCGGGGGACAGGGCAACGAAAAACTGTTTTTT.

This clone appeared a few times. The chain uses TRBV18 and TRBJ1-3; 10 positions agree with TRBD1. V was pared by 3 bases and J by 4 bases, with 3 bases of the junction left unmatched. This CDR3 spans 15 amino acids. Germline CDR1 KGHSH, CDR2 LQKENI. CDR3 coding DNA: TGTGCCAGCTCACCCGGGACAGGGGCAGGAAACACCATATATTTT. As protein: CASSPGTGAGNTIYF.

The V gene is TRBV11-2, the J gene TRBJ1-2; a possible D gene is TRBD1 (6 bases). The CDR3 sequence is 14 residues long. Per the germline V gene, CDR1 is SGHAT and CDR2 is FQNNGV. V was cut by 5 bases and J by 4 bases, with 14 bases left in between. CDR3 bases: TGTGCCAGCAGCGCAGTTGGACAGACCTATGGCTACACCTTC. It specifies CASSAVGQTYGYTF.

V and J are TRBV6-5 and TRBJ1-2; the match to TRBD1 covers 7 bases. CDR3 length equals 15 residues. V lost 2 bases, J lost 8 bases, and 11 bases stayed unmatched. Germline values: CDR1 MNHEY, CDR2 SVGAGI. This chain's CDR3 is CASSYDTTGILGYTF. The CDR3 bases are TGTGCCAGCAGTTACGACACGACAGGGATTCTCGGCTACACCTTC.

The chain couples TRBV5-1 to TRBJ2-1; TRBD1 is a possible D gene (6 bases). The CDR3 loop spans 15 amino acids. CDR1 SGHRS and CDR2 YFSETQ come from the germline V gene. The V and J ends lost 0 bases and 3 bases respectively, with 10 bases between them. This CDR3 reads CASSLDQGIYNEQFF. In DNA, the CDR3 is TGCGCCAGCAGCTTGGACCAGGGGATCTACAATGAGCAGTTCTTC.

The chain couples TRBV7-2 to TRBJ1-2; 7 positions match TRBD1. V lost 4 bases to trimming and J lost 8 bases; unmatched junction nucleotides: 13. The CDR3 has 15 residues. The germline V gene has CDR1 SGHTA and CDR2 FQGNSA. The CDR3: CASSSKRQGWEGYTF. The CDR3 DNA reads TGTGCCAGCAGCTCCAAAAGACAGGGTTGGGAGGGCTACACCTTC.

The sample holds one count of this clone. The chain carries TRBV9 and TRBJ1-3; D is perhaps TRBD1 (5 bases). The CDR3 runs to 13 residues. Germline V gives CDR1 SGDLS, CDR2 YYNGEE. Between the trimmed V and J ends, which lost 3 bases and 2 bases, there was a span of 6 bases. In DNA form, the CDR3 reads TGTGCCAGCAGCGCGACAGCTGGAAACACCATATATTTT. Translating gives CASSATAGNTIYF.

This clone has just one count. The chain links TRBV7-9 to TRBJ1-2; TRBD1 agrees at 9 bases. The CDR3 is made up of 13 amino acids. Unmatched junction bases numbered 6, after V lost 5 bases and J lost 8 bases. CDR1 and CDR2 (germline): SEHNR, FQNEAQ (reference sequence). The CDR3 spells CASSPPGQGGYTF. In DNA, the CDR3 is TGTGCCAGCAGCCCACCAGGACAGGGGGGCTACACCTTC.

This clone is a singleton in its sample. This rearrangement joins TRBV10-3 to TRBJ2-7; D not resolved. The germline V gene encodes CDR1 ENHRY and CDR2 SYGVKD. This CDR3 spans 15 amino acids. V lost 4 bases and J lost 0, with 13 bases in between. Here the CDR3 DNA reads TGTGCCATCAGTGGGGCTACCTCAAGCTCCTACGAGCAGTACTTC. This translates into CAISGATSSSYEQYF.

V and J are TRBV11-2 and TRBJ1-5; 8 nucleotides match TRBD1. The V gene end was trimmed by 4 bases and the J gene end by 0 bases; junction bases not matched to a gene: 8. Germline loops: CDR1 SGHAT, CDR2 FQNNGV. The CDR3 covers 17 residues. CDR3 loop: CASSSGQGMGSNQPQHF. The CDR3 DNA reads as TGTGCCAGCAGCTCCGGACAGGGAATGGGTAGCAATCAGCCCCAGCATTTT.

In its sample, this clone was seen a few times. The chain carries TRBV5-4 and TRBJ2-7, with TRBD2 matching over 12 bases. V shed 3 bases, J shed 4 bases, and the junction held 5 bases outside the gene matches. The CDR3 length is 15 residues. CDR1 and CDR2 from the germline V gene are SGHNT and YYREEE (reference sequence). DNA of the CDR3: TGTGCCAGCAGCTCGGGACTAGCGGGCGCTTACGAGCAGTACTTC. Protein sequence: CASSSGLAGAYEQYF. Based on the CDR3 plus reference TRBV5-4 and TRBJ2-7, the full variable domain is ETGVTQSPTHLIKTRGQQVTLRCSSQSGHNTVSWYQQALGQGPQFIFQYYREEENGRGNFPPRFSGLQFPNYSSELNVNALELDDSALYLCASSSGLAGAYEQYFGPGTRLTVT.

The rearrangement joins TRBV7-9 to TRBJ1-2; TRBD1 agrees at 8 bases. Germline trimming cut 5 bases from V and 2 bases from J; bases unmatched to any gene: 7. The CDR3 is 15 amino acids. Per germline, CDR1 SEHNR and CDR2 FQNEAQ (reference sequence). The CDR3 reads CASSPRDRTNYGYTF. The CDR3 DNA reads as TGTGCCAGCAGCCCGCGGGACAGGACCAACTATGGCTACACCTTC.

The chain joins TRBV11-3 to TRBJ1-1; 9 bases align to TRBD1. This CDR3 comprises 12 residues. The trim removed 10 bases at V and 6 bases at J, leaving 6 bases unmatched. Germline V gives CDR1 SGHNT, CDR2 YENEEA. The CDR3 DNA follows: TGTGCCACGAAGACAGGGGGTGCTGAAGCTTTCTTT. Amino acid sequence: CATKTGGAEAFF.

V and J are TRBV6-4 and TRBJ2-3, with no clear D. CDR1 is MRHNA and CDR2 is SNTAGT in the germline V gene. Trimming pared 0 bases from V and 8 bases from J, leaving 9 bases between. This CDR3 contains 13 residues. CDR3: CASSDSPRGTQYF. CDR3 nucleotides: TGTGCCAGCAGTGACTCGCCGCGAGGTACGCAGTATTTT.

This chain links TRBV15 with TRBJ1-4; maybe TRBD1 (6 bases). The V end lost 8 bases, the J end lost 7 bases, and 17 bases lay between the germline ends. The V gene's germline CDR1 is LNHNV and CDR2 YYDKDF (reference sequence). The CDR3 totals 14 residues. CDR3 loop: CATSAGALSEKLFF. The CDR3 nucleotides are TGTGCCACCTCAGCGGGGGCGCTTAGTGAAAAACTGTTTTTT.

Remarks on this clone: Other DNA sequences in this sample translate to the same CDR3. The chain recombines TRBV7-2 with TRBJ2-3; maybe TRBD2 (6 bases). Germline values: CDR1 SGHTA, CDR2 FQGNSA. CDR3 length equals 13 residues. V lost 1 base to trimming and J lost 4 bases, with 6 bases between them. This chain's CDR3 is CASSLGRADTQYF. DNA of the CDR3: TGTGCCAGCAGCTTAGGGAGGGCAGATACGCAGTATTTT.